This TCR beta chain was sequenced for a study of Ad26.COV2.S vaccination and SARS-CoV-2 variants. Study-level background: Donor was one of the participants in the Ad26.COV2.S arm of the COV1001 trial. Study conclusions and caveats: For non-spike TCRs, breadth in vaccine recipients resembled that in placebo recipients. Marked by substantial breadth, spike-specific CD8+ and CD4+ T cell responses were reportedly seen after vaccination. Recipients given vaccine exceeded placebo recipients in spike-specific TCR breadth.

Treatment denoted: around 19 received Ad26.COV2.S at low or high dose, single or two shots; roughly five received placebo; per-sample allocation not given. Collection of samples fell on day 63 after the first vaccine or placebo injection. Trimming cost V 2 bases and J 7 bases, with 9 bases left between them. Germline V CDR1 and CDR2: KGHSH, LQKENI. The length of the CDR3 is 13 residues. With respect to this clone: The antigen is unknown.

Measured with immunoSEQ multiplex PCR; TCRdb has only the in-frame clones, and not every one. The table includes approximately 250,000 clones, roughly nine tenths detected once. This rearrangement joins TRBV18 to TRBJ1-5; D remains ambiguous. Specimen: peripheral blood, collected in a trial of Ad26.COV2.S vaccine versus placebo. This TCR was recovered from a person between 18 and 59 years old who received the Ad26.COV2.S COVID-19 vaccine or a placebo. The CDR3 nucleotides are TGTGCCAGCTCACCATCAGGACCCCAGCCCCAGCATTTT. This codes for CASSPSGPQPQHF.